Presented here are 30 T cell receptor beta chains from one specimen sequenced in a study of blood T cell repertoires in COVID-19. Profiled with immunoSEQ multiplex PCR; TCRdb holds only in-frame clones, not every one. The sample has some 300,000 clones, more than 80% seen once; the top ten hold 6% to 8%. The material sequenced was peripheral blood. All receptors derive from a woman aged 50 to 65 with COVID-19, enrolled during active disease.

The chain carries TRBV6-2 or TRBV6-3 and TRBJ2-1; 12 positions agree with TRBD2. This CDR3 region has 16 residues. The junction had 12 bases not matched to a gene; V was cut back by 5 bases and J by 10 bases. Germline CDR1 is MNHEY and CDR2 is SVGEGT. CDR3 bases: TGTGCCAGCAGTCAAGATTCTAGCGGGAGGGCTTGGGAGCAGTTCTTC. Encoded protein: CASSQDSSGRAWEQFF.

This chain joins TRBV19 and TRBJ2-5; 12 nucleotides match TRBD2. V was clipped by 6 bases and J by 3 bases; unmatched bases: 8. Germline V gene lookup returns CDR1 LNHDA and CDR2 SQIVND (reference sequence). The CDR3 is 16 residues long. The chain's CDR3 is CASRQTSGRMEETQYF. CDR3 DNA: TGTGCCAGTAGGCAGACTAGCGGGAGAATGGAAGAGACCCAGTACTTC.

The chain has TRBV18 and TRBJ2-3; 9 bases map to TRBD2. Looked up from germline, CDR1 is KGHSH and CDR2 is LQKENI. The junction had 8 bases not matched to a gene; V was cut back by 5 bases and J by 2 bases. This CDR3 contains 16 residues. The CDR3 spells CASSALSSGATDTQYF. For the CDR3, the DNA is TGTGCCAGCTCAGCTTTGTCTAGCGGGGCCACAGATACGCAGTATTTT.

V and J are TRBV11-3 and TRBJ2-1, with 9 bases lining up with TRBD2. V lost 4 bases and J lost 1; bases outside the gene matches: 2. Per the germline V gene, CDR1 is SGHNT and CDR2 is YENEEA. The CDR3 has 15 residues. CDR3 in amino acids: CASSSSGDSYNEQFF. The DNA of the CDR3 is TGTGCCAGCAGCTCTAGCGGGGATTCCTACAATGAGCAGTTCTTC.

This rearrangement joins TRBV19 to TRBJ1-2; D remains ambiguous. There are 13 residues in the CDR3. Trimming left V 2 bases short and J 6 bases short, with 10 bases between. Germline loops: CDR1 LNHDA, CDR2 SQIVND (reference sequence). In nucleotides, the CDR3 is TGTGCCAGTAGTATAACGATACATGATGGCTACACCTTC. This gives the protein CASSITIHDGYTF.

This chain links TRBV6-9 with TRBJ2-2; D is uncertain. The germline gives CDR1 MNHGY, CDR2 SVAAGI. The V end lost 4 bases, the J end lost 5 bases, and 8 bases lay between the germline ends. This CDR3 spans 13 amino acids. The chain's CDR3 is CASSLQQTGELFF. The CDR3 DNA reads TGTGCCAGCAGTTTACAGCAAACCGGGGAGCTGTTTTTT.

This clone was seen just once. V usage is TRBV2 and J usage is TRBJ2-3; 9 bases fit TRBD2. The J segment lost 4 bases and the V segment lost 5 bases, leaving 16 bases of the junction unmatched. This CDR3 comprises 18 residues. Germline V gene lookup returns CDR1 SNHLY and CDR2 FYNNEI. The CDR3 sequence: CASSRRAPLAGWADTQYF. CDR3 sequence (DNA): TGTGCCAGCAGTCGTAGGGCCCCTCTAGCGGGATGGGCAGATACGCAGTATTTT.

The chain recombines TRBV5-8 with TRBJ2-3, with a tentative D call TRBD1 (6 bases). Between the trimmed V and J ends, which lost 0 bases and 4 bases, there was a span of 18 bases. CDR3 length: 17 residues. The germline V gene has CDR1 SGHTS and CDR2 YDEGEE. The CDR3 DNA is TGTGCCAGCAGCTTGGCCTCCATGGGGGCTGGGGCAGATACGCAGTATTTT. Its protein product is CASSLASMGAGADTQYF.

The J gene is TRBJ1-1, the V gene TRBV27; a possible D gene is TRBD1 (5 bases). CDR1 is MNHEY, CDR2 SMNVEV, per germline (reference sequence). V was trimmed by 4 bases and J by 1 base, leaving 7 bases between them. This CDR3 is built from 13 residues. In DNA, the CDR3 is TGTGCCAGCAGTTGGGGGGGGAACACTGAAGCTTTCTTT. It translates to CASSWGGNTEAFF.

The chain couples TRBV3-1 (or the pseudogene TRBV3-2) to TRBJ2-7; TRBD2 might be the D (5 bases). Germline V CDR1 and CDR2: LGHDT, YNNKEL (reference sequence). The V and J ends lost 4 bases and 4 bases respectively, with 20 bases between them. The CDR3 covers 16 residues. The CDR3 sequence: CASSLPPLAFRYEQYF. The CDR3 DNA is TGTGCCAGCAGCCTCCCACCCCTAGCATTTCGGTACGAGCAGTACTTC.

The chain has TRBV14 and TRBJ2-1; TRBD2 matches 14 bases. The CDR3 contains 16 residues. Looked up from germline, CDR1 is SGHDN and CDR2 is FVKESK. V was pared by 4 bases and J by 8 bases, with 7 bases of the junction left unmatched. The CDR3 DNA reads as TGTGCCAGCAGCCGACTAGCGGGAGGGCCGGTTTATGAGCAGTTCTTC. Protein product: CASSRLAGGPVYEQFF.

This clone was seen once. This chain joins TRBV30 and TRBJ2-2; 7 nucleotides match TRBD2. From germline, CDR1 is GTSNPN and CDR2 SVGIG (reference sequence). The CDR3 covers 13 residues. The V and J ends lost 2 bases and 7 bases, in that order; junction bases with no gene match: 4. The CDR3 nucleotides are TGTGCCTGGAGTTGGGGGGGTAACGGGGAGCTGTTTTTT. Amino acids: CAWSWGGNGELFF. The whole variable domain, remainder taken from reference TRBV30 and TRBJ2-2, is SQTIHQWPATLVQPVGSPLSLECTVEGTSNPNLYWYRQAAGRGLQLLFYSVGIGQISSEVPQNLSASRPQDRQFILSSKKLLLSDSGFYLCAWSWGGNGELFFGEGSRLTVL.

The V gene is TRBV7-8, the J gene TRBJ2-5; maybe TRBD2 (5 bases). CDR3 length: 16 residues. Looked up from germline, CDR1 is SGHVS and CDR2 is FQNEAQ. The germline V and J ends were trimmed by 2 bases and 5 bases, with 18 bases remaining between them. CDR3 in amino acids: CASSLRATKPGETQYF. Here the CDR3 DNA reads TGTGCCAGCAGCTTACGGGCGACCAAACCGGGGGAGACCCAGTACTTC. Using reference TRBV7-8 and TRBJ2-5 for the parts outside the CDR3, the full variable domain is GAGVSQSPRYKVAKRGQDVALRCDPISGHVSLFWYQQALGQGPEFLTYFQNEAQLDKSGLPSDRFFAERPEGSVSTLKIQRTQQEDSAVYLCASSLRATKPGETQYFGPGTRLLVL.

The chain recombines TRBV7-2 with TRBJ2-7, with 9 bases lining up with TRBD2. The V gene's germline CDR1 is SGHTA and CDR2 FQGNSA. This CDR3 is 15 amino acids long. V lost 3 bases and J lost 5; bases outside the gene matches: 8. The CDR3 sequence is CASSFSSGSENEQYF. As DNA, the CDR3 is TGTGCCAGCAGCTTTAGTAGCGGGAGTGAAAACGAGCAGTACTTC. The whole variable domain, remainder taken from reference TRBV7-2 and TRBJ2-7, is GAGVSQSPSNKVTEKGKDVELRCDPISGHTALYWYRQSLGQGLEFLIYFQGNSAPDKSGLPSDRFSAERTGGSVSTLTIQRTQQEDSAVYLCASSFSSGSENEQYFGPGTRLTVT.

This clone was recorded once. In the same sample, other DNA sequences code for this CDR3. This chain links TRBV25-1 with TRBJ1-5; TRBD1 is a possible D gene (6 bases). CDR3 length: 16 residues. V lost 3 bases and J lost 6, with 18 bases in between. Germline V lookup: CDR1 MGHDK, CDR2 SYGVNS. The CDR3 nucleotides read TGTGCCAGCAGTGAGGCGGGGGGCTCCTTGGGTCAGCCCCAGCATTTT. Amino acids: CASSEAGGSLGQPQHF. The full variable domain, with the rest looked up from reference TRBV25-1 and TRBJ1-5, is EADIYQTPRYLVIGTGKKITLECSQTMGHDKMYWYQQDPGMELHLIHYSYGVNSTEKGDLSSESTVSRIRTEHFPLTLESARPSHTSQYLCASSEAGGSLGQPQHFGDGTRLSIL.

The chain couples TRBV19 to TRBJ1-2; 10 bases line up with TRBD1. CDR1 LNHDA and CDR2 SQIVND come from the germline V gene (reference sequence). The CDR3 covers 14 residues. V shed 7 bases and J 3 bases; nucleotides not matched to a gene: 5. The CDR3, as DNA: TGTGCCAGTACCACGACAGGGGGCTACTATGGCTACACCTTC. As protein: CASTTTGGYYGYTF.

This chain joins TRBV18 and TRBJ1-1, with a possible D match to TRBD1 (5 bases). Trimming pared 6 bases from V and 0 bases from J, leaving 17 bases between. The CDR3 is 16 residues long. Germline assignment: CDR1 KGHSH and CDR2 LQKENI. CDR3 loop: CASSFMGGIMNTEAFF. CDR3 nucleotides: TGTGCCAGCTCGTTCATGGGGGGGATAATGAACACTGAAGCTTTCTTT.

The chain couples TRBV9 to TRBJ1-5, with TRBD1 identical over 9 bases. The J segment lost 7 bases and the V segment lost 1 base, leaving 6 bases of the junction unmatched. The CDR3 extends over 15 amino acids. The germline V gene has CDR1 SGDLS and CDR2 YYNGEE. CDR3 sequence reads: CASSVTGGAKQPQHF. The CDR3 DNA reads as TGTGCCAGCAGCGTAACAGGGGGCGCGAAGCAGCCCCAGCATTTT.

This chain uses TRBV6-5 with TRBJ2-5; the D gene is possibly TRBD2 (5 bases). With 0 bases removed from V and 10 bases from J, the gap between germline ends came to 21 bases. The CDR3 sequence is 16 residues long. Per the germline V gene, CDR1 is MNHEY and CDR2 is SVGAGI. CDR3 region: CASSYSRTGARALQYF. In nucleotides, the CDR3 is TGTGCCAGCAGTTACTCGAGGACTGGCGCAAGAGCCCTCCAGTACTTC.

The CDR3 DNA reads as TGTGCCAGCAGCTTAGCGAGGCACCCCGGTTCAGTTCACCCAACAGATACGCAGTATTTT. Its protein is CASSLARHPGSVHPTDTQYF. This chain joins TRBV7-6 and TRBJ2-3; D is undetermined. V lost 0 bases to trimming and J lost 3 bases, with 25 bases between them. The CDR3 length is 20 residues. Germline CDR1 reads SGHVS; CDR2 reads FNYEAQ.

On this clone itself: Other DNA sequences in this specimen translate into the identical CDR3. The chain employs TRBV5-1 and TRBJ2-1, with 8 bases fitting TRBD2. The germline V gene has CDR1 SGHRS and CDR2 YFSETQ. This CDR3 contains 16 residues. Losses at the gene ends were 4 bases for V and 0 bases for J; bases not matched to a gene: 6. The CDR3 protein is CASSLISGSSYNEQFF. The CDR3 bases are TGCGCCAGCAGCCTCATAAGCGGGAGCTCCTACAATGAGCAGTTCTTC.

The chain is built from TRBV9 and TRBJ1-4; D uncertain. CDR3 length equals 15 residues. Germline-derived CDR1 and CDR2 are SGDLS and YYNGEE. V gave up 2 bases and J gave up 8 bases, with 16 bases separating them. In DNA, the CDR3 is TGTGCCAGCAGCGTTGGGGAGAGCTTCGACGAAAAACTGTTTTTT. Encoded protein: CASSVGESFDEKLFF.

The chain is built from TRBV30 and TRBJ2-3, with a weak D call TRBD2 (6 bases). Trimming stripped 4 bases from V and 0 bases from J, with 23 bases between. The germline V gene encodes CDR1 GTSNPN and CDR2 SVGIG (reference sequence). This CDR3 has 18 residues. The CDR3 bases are TGTGCCTGGATGGCTAGCGAGTACTTTTTTTCTAGCACAGATACGCAGTATTTT. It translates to CAWMASEYFFSSTDTQYF.

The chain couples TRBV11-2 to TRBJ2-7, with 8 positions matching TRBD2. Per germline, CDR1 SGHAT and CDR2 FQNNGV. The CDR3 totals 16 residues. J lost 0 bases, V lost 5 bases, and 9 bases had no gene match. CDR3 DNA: TGTGCCAGCAGCCAAGATAGCGGGGTAAGCTCCTACGAGCAGTACTTC. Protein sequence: CASSQDSGVSSYEQYF.

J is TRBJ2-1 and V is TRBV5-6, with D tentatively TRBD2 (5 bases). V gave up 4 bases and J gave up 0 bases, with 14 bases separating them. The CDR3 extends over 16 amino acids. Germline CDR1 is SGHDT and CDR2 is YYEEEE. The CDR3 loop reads CASSLRTLSSYNEQFF. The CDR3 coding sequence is TGTGCCAGCAGCCTACGGACTCTAAGCTCCTACAATGAGCAGTTCTTC.

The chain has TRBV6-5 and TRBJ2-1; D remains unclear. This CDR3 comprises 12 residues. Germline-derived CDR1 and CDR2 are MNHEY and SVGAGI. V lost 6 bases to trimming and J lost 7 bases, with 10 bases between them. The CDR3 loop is CASRSFGNEQFF. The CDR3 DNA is TGTGCCAGCAGGTCTTTCGGGAATGAGCAGTTCTTC.

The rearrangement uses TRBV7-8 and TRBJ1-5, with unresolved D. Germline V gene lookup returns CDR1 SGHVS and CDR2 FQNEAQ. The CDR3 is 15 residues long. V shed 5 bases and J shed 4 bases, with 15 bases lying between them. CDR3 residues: CASSPPHSVNQPQHF. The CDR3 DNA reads TGTGCCAGCAGCCCGCCCCACAGTGTTAATCAGCCCCAGCATTTT.

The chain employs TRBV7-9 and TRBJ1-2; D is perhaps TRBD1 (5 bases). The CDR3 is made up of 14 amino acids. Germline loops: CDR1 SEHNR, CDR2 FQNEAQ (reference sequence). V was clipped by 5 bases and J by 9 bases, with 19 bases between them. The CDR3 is CASSPGPQGGRYTF. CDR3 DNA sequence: TGTGCCAGCAGCCCCGGACCCCAGGGTGGGCGCTACACCTTC.

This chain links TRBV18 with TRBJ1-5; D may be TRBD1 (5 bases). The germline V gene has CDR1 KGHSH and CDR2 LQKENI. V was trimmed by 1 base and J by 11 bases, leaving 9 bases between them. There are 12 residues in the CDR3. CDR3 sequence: CASSPRRGSQHF. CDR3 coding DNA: TGTGCCAGCTCACCACGGAGGGGATCCCAGCATTTT.

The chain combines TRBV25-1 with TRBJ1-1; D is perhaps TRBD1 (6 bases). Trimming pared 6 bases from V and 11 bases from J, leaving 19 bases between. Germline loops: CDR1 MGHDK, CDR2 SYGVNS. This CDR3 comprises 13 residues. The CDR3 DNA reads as TGTGCCAGCAGACCAACAGGGAACTCTTTTGCTTTCTTT. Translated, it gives CASRPTGNSFAFF. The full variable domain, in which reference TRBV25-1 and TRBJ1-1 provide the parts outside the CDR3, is EADIYQTPRYLVIGTGKKITLECSQTMGHDKMYWYQQDPGMELHLIHYSYGVNSTEKGDLSSESTVSRIRTEHFPLTLESARPSHTSQYLCASRPTGNSFAFFGQGTRLTVV.